The clone carrying this TCR beta chain has only a few counts. The sample comes from a study of quantifying T cell responses using KT2 cells. As for the study in general: RNA was reverse transcribed with TCR alpha and beta constant-region primers. The T4 ligation step was estimated to exceed 8.5% efficiency under optimum conditions. The second PCR was a qPCR stopped at a predetermined fluorescence threshold.

The cDNA 3' end received a ligated oligonucleotide with a UMI. The first PCR ran 4 to 5 cycles with an equimolar RC1.1 and RC1.2 beta primer mix. MiXCR, run by TCRdb on the UMI-ligation and nested PCR reads, gives a single entry per CDR3 protein. The sample carries around 35,000 distinct CDR3 sequences, about 9.3% recorded once. Unfractionated PBMC were spiked with known numbers of KT2 clone cells. A range of KT2-to-PBMC ratios was made using fixed PBMC numbers. The CDR3 runs 12 residues. V lost 1 base and J 5 bases, leaving 5 bases between the germline ends. This TCR was sampled from a human donor. Sequenced input: PBMCs spiked with cells of the T cell clone KT2. The chain combines TRBV12-3 or TRBV12-4 with TRBJ1-1; D gene unclear. Written as DNA, the CDR3 is TGTGCCAGCAGTTTAGGGATGACTGAAGCTTTCTTT. This translates into CASSLGMTEAFF.